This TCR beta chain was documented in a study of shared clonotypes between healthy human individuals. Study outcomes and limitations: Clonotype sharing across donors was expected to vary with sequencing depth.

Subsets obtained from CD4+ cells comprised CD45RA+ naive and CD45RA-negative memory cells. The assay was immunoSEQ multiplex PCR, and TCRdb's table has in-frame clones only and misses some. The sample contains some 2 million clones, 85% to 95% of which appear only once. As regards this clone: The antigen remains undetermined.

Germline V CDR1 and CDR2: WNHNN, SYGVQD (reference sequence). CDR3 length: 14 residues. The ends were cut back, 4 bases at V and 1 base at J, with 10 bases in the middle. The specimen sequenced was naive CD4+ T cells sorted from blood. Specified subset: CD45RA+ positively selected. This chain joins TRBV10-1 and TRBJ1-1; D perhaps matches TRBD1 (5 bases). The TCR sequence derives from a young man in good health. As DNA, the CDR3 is TGCGCCAGCAGTGTTTCAAGGGGGAACACTGAAGCTTTCTTT. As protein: CASSVSRGNTEAFF.